What follows are 9 T cell receptor beta chains derived from one specimen sequenced in a study of blood T cells in healthy people across ages. Alongside a J-beta primer mix, a sample-barcoded 5' primer served in a second PCR lasting 7 to 11 cycles. MiXCR, applied by TCRdb to the 5' RACE reads, yields one record per CDR3 protein. The repertoire holds hundreds of thousands of distinct CDR3 sequences, with roughly 32% as singletons. The sample was blood. These receptors came from a woman aged 80 or over in good health.

This clonotype was picked up a small number of times. The chain links TRBV10-2 to TRBJ2-1, with 10 positions matching TRBD2. CDR1 is WSHSY, CDR2 SAAADI, per germline. The CDR3 runs 16 residues. Trimming removed 4 bases from V and 5 bases from J; junction bases left unmatched: 8. In DNA, the CDR3 is TGCGCCAGCAGTGTAAGCGGGGGGGCGATAAACAATGAGCAGTTCTTC. This encodes CASSVSGGAINNEQFF.

This chain joins TRBV4-3 and TRBJ2-7; D is unresolved. V was trimmed by 1 base and J by 7 bases, leaving 11 bases between them. Germline CDR1 is LGHNA and CDR2 is YSLEER. This CDR3 contains 13 residues. The CDR3 sequence is CASSQGRAEEQYF. The DNA for the CDR3 is TGCGCCAGCAGCCAAGGACGTGCGGAAGAGCAGTACTTC.

CDR3 in amino acids: CASSLRDTNTDTQYF. Here the CDR3 DNA reads TGTGCCAGCAGCTTACGAGACACAAACACAGATACGCAGTATTTT. This chain joins TRBV7-9 and TRBJ2-3, with D unresolved. Germline CDR1 reads SEHNR; CDR2 reads FQNEAQ (reference sequence). V was shortened by 2 bases and J by 2 bases, with 11 bases between the two germline ends. The CDR3 spans 15 residues.

The CDR3 DNA reads TGTGCCAGCAGCCCACTTAGCGGGAGAGTCGATGAGCAGTTCTTC. The encoded protein is CASSPLSGRVDEQFF. The V and J genes are TRBV7-3 and TRBJ2-1; 9 positions agree with TRBD2. Per the germline V gene, CDR1 is SGHTA and CDR2 is FQGTGA. After removal of 5 bases from V and 8 bases from J, the junction contained 10 bases not matched to a gene. The CDR3 totals 15 residues.

CDR3 residues: CASSRQGTPETQYF. The CDR3 region has the DNA TGTGCCAGCAGCCGTCAAGGGACACCGGAGACCCAGTACTTC. J is TRBJ2-5 and V is TRBV7-2; D possibly corresponds to TRBD1 (6 bases). Germline V CDR1 and CDR2: SGHTA, FQGNSA. The CDR3 has 14 amino acids. Trimming removed 5 bases from V and 5 bases from J, with 15 bases in between.

This clonotype has ten or more counts. The rearrangement links TRBV7-2 to TRBJ1-2, with 10 positions matching TRBD1. Per the germline V gene, CDR1 is SGHTA and CDR2 is FQGNSA. V lost 5 bases to trimming and J lost 4 bases; unmatched junction nucleotides: 10. The CDR3 covers 16 residues. The CDR3 loop is CASSEAGTGVGYGYTF. The CDR3 DNA sequence: TGTGCCAGCAGCGAGGCCGGGACAGGGGTTGGCTATGGCTACACCTTC.

CDR3 amino acids: CASSWDSGGPADTQYF. Written as DNA, the CDR3 is TGTGCCAGCAGTTGGGACAGCGGGGGGCCAGCAGATACGCAGTATTTT. The rearrangement links TRBV12-3 or TRBV12-4 to TRBJ2-3; 9 nucleotides align to TRBD2. The CDR3 sequence is 16 residues long. The J segment lost 4 bases and the V segment lost 4 bases, leaving 9 bases of the junction unmatched.

This clonotype occurred many times. A read error may explain this, as a much larger clone is one base away. The chain joins TRBV7-2 to TRBJ2-7; 8 nucleotides line up with TRBD1. Germline V gene data show CDR1 as SGHTA and CDR2 as FQGNSA. The J segment lost 4 bases and the V segment lost 1 base, leaving 6 bases of the junction unmatched. The CDR3 consists of 15 residues. Here the CDR3 reads CASSLVTGVLYEQYF. The CDR3 bases are TGTGCCAGCAGCTTAGTGACAGGGGTTTTATACGAGCAGTACTTC. The full variable domain, rest sourced from reference TRBV7-2 and TRBJ2-7, is GAGVSQSPSNKVTEKGKDVELRCDPISGHTALYWYRQSLGQGLEFLIYFQGNSAPDKSGLPSDRFSAERTGGSVSTLTIQRTQQEDSAVYLCASSLVTGVLYEQYFGPGTRLTVT.

This clonotype was observed at least ten times. The J gene is TRBJ2-1, the V gene TRBV7-3; 8 bases are a match to TRBD2. Germline V CDR1 and CDR2: SGHTA, FQGTGA. The CDR3 contains 16 residues. The trim removed 5 bases at V and 2 bases at J, leaving 8 bases unmatched. CDR3 sequence: CASSPGALAAYNEQFF. CDR3 nucleotides: TGTGCCAGCAGCCCAGGGGCACTAGCGGCCTACAATGAGCAGTTCTTC.